The TCR beta chain described here comes from a study of blood T cell repertoires in COVID-19. On the study more broadly: Collection of acute and convalescent COVID-19 samples took place in the United States, Italy and Spain. Sources were T cells, B-cell-depleted T cells, or PBMCs; the material itself was cDNA or gDNA.

In the original analysis: Amplification with reference gene primers provided the estimates of nucleated cell counts. The data were produced by immunoSEQ multiplex PCR, yet TCRdb's version contains in-frame clones alone and is incomplete. Clone size and the V and J calls come from that table; the DNA yielded D and trimming. The sample gives about 240,000 clones, approximately 83% of which show up once; roughly 2% is in the top ten. This clone was found once. The V gene's germline CDR1 is SGDLS and CDR2 YYNGEE. The CDR3 covers 10 residues. V lost 7 bases to trimming and J lost 7 bases, with 9 bases between them.

This receptor was obtained from a man aged 25 to 45 who had recovered from COVID-19. The specimen was peripheral blood. The V call is TRBV9, the J call TRBJ2-7; D not resolved. CDR3 in amino acids: CASLGAEQYF. The CDR3, as DNA: TGTGCCAGCCTGGGCGCGGAGCAGTACTTC.